This is a list of T cell receptor beta chains from one sample in a study of T cell clusters in autoimmune cytopenias. TCRdb re-analyzed the multiplex PCR reads; it lists each CDR3 protein once, without DNA. The sample totals roughly 10,000 distinct CDR3 sequences. These sequences were also reported in another study, on T cell repertoires in aging, cancer and after chemotherapy.

Sequencing was done on a sample of peripheral blood. All receptors derive from a human donor in good health. Each CDR3 is given with its conserved first and last residue. Rows may omit the clone size; those that give it use once, few, many or a size class.

>TRBV29-1|TRBJ2-3|.
CSVAAGVGDTQYF
>TRBV27|TRBJ2-1|.
CASRPARGSSYNEQFF
>TRBV30|TRBJ1-2|.
CAWTGGVGLGGGYTF
>TRBV29-1|TRBJ2-6|medium-sized
CSVMGTGSSGANVLTF
>TRBV27|TRBJ1-1|.
CASGTQGAVTVTEAFF
>TRBV18|TRBJ1-3|.
CASSQSEFGNTIYF
>TRBV19|TRBJ2-3|.
CASSMVQGNYPDTQYF
>TRBV15|TRBJ1-4|.
CATSRGPLQGFQDEKLFF
>TRBV12-3/TRBV12-4|TRBJ1-1|.
CASTRPKTGRMNTEAFF
>TRBV27|TRBJ2-7|.
CASSLYSAGGDRSEQYF
>TRBV30|TRBJ2-7|.
CAQGSSYEQYF
>TRBV12-3/TRBV12-4|TRBJ2-2|.
CASRSGTLATGELFF
>TRBV30|TRBJ2-4|.
CAWTGEDIQYF
>TRBV27|TRBJ2-1|.
CASSSSRVSSGSYNEQFF
>TRBV6-5|TRBJ2-5|.
CASSGGPGRETQYF
>TRBV15|TRBJ2-3|.
CATPRRAGVADTQYF
>TRBV27|TRBJ1-1|.
CASKRQGYRGTEAFF
>TRBV27|TRBJ1-5|.
CASSLMRNQPQHF
>TRBV6-1|TRBJ2-7|.
CASSEAQWTGAHEQYF
>TRBV12-3/TRBV12-4|TRBJ1-4|.
CASSTLQGMTNEKLFF
>TRBV29-1|TRBJ2-2|medium-sized
CSVVGYDTGELFF
>TRBV6-1|TRBJ1-1|.
CASSERDRAAKAFF
>TRBV20-1|TRBJ2-7|.
CSARGEGGGYEQYF
>TRBV6-1|TRBJ2-7|.
CASSDRQGTYEQYF
>TRBV27|TRBJ2-2|.
CASFPTGAENTGELFF
>TRBV6-2/TRBV6-3|TRBJ2-5|.
CASRTLIAGVRETQYF
>TRBV19|TRBJ1-6|.
CASSIDRGHSPLHF
>TRBV18|TRBJ1-5|.
CASSSLSGTGIGQPQHF
>TRBV5-4|TRBJ2-3|.
CASSLAGTSGALRDTQYF
>TRBV6-5|TRBJ2-1|.
CASSGTSGSYSYNEQFF
>TRBV6-5|TRBJ1-6|.
CASSYSNSNSPLHF
>TRBV15|TRBJ1-4|.
CATSRGGSEKLFF
>TRBV13|TRBJ2-3|.
CASSRVASGGPTQYF
>TRBV6-2/TRBV6-3|TRBJ1-5|.
CASSYVYGANQPQHF
>TRBV6-5|TRBJ1-1|.
CASSWRQGNTEAFF
>TRBV6-6|TRBJ1-1|.
CASSRGGQVRAFF
>TRBV27|TRBJ1-2|.
CASRHRGGGYTF
>TRBV7-6|TRBJ2-2|medium-sized
CASSLVAGELLGELFF
>TRBV7-6|TRBJ2-3|.
CASSLGGGLAGGFTDTQYF
>TRBV30|TRBJ1-5|.
CAWDGGTGGEPQHF
>TRBV19|TRBJ2-2|medium-sized
CASSIVVGGRTGELFF
>TRBV19|TRBJ2-1|medium-sized
CASSIRLATSYNEQFF
>TRBV29-1|TRBJ1-2|.
CSVEQGLNYGYTF
>TRBV5-4|TRBJ2-6|.
CASSLGSGANVLTF
>TRBV5-4|TRBJ2-1|.
CASSPGGPYNEQFF
>TRBV12-3/TRBV12-4|TRBJ2-3|.
CASSFWPSGGTEDMQYF
>TRBV27|TRBJ2-5|.
CASSSQLAGGGETQYF
>TRBV30|TRBJ2-7|.
CAWGWGRGIYEQYF
>TRBV12-3/TRBV12-4|TRBJ2-2|.
CASSSTSGRTTNTGELFF
>TRBV29-1|TRBJ1-1|.
CSVRNGGNTEAFF